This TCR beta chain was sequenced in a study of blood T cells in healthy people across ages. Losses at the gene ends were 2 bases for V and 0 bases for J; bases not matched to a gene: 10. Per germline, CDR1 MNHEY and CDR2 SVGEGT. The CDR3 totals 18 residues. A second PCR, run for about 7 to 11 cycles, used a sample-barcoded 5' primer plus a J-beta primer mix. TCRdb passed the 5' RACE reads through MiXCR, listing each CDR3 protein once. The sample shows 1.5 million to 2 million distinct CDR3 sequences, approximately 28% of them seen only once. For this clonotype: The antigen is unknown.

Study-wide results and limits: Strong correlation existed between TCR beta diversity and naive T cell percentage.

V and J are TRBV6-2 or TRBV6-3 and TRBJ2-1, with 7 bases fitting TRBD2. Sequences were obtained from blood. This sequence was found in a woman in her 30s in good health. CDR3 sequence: CASSYRASGWSSYNEQFF. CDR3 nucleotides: TGTGCCAGCAGTTACAGGGCTAGCGGTTGGAGCTCCTACAATGAGCAGTTCTTC.